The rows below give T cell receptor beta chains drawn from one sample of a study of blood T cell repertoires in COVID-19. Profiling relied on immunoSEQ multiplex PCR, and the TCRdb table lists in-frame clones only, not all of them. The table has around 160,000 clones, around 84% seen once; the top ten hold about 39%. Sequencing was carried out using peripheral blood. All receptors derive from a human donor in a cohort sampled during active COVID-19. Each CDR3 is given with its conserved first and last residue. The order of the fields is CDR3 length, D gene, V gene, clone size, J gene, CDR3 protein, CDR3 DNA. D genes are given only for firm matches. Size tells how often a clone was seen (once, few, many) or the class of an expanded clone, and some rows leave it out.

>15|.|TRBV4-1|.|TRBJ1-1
CASSQGPRAQLEAFF
TGCGCCAGCAGCCAAGGCCCCAGGGCACAATTAGAAGCTTTCTTT
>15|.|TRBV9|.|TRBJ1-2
CASSVGRGSHYGYTF
TGTGCCAGCAGCGTAGGCAGGGGATCCCACTATGGCTACACCTTC
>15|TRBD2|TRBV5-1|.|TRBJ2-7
CASSPRGLAGDEQYF
TGCGCCAGCAGCCCACGAGGGCTAGCGGGGGATGAGCAGTACTTC
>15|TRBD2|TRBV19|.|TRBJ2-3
CASSMTSGSTDTQYF
TGTGCCAGTAGTATGACTAGCGGGAGCACAGATACGCAGTATTTT
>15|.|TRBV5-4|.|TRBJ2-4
CASSRTPGEWNIQYF
TGTGCCAGCAGCCGTACTCCGGGGGAATGGAACATTCAGTACTTC
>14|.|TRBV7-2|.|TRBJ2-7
CASSPRMTPYEQYF
TGTGCCAGCAGCCCTCGGATGACACCTTACGAGCAGTACTTC
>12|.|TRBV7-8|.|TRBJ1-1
CASRRQSPEAFF
TGTGCCAGCCGCCGACAGTCCCCTGAAGCTTTCTTT
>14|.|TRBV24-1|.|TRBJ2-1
CATSADPASNEQFF
TGTGCCACCAGTGCTGACCCTGCTAGCAATGAGCAGTTCTTC
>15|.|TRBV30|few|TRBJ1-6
CAWSVRGLNNSPLHF
TGTGCCTGGAGTGTAAGGGGACTTAATAATTCACCCCTCCACTTT
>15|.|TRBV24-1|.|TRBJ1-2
CATSDSGITGGGYTF
TGTGCCACCAGTGACTCCGGGATAACTGGCGGTGGCTACACCTTC
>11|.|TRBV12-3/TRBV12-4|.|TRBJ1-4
CASSHSEILFF
TGTGCCAGCAGCCACAGTGAAATACTGTTTTTT
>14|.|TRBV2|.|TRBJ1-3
CASSSRDNGNTIYF
TGTGCCAGCAGTTCTCGGGACAACGGAAACACCATATATTTT
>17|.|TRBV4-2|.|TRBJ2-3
CASSQGPQGTSTDTQYF
TGTGCCAGCAGCCAAGGCCCCCAGGGTACCAGCACAGATACGCAGTATTTT
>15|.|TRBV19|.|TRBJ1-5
CASSHREYSNQPQHF
TGTGCCAGTAGTCACAGGGAGTATAGCAATCAGCCCCAGCATTTT
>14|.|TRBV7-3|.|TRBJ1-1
CASSLKGAATEAFF
TGTGCCAGCAGCTTAAAAGGGGCAGCCACTGAAGCTTTCTTT
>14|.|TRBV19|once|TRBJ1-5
CASSIKLPGQPQHF
TGTGCCAGTAGTATAAAGCTTCCCGGGCAGCCCCAGCATTTT
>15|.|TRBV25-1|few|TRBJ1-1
CASSAQIGESTEAFF
TGTGCCAGCAGTGCCCAAATTGGAGAAAGCACTGAAGCTTTCTTT
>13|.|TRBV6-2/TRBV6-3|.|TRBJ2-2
CASSPQGIGELFF
TGTGCCAGCAGTCCACAGGGCATCGGGGAGCTGTTTTTT
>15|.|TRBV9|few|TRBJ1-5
CASSAGTIGNQPQHF
TGTGCCAGCAGCGCCGGGACAATAGGAAATCAGCCCCAGCATTTT
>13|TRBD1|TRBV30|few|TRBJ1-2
CAWSRDRPYGYTF
TGTGCCTGGAGCCGGGACAGGCCCTATGGCTACACCTTC
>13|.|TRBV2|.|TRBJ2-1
CASTPGDYNEQFF
TGTGCCAGCACTCCGGGGGACTACAATGAGCAGTTCTTC
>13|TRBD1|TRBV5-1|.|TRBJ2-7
CASSPGQGWEQYF
TGCGCCAGCAGCCCAGGACAGGGCTGGGAGCAGTACTTC
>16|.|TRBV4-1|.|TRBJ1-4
CASSPSRLATNEKLFF
TGCGCCAGCAGCCCCTCTAGACTTGCAACTAATGAAAAACTGTTTTTT
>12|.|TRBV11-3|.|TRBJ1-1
CASRSPGGKAFF
TGTGCCAGCAGATCTCCGGGGGGTAAAGCTTTCTTT
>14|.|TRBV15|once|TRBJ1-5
CATSRVAAGQPQHF
TGTGCCACCAGCAGAGTGGCCGCCGGGCAGCCCCAGCATTTT
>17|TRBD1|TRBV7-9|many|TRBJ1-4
CASSSGTGGLANEKLFF
TGTGCCAGCAGTTCCGGGACAGGGGGTTTGGCTAATGAAAAACTGTTTTTT
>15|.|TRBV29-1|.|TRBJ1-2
CSVKGAGDANYGYTF
TGCAGCGTGAAAGGCGCTGGAGATGCCAACTATGGCTACACCTTC
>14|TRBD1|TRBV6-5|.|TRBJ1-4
CAIGQTGGAEKLFF
TGTGCCATCGGGCAGACAGGGGGGGCAGAAAAACTGTTTTTT
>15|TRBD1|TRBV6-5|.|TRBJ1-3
CASSALGTGSNTIYF
TGTGCCAGCAGCGCCCTAGGGACAGGGTCCAACACCATATATTTT
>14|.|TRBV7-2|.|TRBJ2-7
CASSSRQVAPEQYF
TGTGCCAGCAGCTCCAGACAGGTTGCCCCCGAGCAGTACTTC
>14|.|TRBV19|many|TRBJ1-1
CASSIAAGGTEAFF
TGTGCCAGTAGTATAGCGGCGGGGGGGACTGAAGCTTTCTTT
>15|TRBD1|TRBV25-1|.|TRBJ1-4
CASSLRTGRREKLFF
TGTGCCAGCAGTCTTCGGACAGGGCGTCGTGAAAAACTGTTTTTT
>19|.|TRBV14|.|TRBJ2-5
CASSHFGGQGDERGETQYF
TGTGCCAGCAGCCATTTCGGGGGCCAAGGGGACGAGCGGGGAGAGACCCAGTACTTC
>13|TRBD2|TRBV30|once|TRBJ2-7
CAWGSGEWYEQYF
TGTGCCTGGGGTAGCGGGGAGTGGTACGAGCAGTACTTC
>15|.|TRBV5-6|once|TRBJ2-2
CASSSQGKDSGELFF
TGTGCCAGCAGCAGCCAGGGGAAAGACTCCGGGGAGCTGTTTTTT
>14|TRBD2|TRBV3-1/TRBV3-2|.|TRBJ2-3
CASKPGLGGDTQYF
TGTGCCAGCAAACCGGGACTAGGGGGAGATACGCAGTATTTT
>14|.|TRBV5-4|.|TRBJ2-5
CASSLGWQGETQYF
TGTGCCAGCAGCTTGGGTTGGCAGGGTGAGACCCAGTACTTC
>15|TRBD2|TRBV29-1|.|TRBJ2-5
CSVGGIAGIQETQYF
TGCAGCGTTGGGGGAATAGCGGGAATCCAAGAGACCCAGTACTTC
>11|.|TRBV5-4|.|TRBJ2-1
CASSSDNEQFF
TGTGCCAGCAGCTCTGACAATGAGCAGTTCTTC
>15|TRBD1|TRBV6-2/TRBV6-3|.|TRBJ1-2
CASSYLQGDHYGYTF
TGTGCCAGCAGTTACCTTCAGGGGGACCACTATGGCTACACCTTC
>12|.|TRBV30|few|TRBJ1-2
CAWNRRTRGYTF
TGTGCCTGGAACCGCCGTACCAGGGGCTACACCTTC
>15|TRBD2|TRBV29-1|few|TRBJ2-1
CSVLRLAGYKNEQFF
TGCAGCGTTCTCCGACTAGCAGGGTACAAGAATGAGCAGTTCTTC
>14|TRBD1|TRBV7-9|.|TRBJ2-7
CASSSTGSSYEQYF
TGTGCCAGCAGCTCGACAGGGAGCTCCTACGAGCAGTACTTC
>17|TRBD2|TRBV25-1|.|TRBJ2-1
CASSEYIGGGGYNEQFF
TGTGCCAGCAGTGAATATATTGGGGGGGGTGGCTACAATGAGCAGTTCTTC
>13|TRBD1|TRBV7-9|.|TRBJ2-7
CASRRDSGGEQYF
TGTGCCAGCAGAAGGGACAGCGGAGGCGAGCAGTACTTC
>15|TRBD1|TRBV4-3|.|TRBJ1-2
CASSQDQGQGAGYTF
TGCGCCAGCAGCCAAGATCAGGGACAGGGGGCTGGCTACACCTTC
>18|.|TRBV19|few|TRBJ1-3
CASTYGGWGADSGNTIYF
TGTGCCAGTACCTATGGTGGGTGGGGAGCAGACTCTGGAAACACCATATATTTT
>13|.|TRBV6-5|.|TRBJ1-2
CASSRSGKDGYTF
TGTGCCAGCAGTCGGTCAGGGAAGGATGGCTACACCTTC
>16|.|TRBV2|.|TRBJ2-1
CASSEAGRGIDNEQFF
TGTGCCAGCAGTGAAGCGGGCCGGGGGATCGACAATGAGCAGTTCTTC
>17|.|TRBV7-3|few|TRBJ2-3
CASSLLPLPGGLDTQYF
TGTGCCAGCAGCTTACTCCCCCTACCGGGGGGCCTAGATACGCAGTATTTT
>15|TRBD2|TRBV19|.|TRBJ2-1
CASSIRGGGYNEQFF
TGTGCCAGTAGTATAAGGGGCGGGGGGTACAATGAGCAGTTCTTC
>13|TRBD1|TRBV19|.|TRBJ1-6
CASHDREYSPLHF
TGTGCCAGCCATGACAGGGAATATTCACCCCTCCACTTT
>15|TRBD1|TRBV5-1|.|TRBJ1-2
CASSLVDREGYGYTF
TGCGCCAGCAGCTTGGTGGACAGGGAGGGCTATGGCTACACCTTC
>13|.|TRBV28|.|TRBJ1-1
CASSFRGNTEAFF
TGTGCCAGCAGTTTCCGAGGGAACACTGAAGCTTTCTTT
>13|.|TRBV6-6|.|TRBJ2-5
CAISRGFQETQYF
TGTGCCATATCTCGGGGGTTCCAAGAGACCCAGTACTTC
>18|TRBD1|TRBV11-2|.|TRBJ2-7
CASSSLHAGTGAFYEQYF
TGTGCCAGCAGCTCCCTACACGCCGGGACAGGGGCATTCTACGAGCAGTACTTC
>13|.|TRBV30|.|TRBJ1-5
CAWSSGGRQPQHF
TGTGCCTGGAGTTCCGGGGGAAGGCAGCCCCAGCATTTT